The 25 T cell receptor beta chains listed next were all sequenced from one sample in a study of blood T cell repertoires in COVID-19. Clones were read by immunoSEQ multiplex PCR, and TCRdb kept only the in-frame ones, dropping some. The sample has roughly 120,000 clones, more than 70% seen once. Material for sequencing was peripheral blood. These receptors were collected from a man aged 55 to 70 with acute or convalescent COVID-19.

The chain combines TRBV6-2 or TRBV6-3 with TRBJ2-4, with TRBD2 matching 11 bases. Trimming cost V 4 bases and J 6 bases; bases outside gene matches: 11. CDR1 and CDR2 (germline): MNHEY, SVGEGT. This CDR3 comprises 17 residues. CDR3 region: CASSSEMLAGGGNIQYF. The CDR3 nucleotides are TGTGCCAGCAGTTCAGAGATGCTAGCGGGAGGAGGAAACATTCAGTACTTC.

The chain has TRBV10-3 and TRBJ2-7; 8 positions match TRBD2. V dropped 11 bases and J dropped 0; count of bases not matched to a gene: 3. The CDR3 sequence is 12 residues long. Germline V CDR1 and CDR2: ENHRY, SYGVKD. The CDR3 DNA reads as TGTGCCGTCCTAGCGGGCTCCTACGAGCAGTACTTC. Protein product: CAVLAGSYEQYF.

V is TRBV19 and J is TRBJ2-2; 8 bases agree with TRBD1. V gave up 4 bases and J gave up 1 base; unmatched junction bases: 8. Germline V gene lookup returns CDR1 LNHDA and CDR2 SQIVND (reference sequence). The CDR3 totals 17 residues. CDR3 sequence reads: CASSRRSGQGNTGELFF. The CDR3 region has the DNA TGTGCCAGTAGTAGAAGAAGTGGACAGGGGAACACCGGGGAGCTGTTTTTT.

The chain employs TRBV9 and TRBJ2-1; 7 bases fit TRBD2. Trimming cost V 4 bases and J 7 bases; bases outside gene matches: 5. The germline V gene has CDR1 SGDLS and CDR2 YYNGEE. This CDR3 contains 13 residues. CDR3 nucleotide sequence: TGTGCCAGCAGCTTTAGCGGGCTTAATGAGCAGTTCTTC. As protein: CASSFSGLNEQFF.

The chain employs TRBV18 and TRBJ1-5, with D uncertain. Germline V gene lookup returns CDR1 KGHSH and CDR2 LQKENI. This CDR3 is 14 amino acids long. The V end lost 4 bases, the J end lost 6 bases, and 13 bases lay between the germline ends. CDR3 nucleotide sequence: TGTGCCAGCTCACGTACAGAGGGCCGTCAGCCCCAGCATTTT. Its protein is CASSRTEGRQPQHF.

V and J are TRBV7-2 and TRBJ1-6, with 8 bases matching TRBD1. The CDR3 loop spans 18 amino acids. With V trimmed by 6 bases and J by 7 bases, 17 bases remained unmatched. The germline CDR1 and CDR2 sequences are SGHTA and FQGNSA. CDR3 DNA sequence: TGTGCCAGCAGTCACACGGGGACAGGAGGGACTCGGAATTCACCCCTCCACTTT. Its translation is CASSHTGTGGTRNSPLHF.

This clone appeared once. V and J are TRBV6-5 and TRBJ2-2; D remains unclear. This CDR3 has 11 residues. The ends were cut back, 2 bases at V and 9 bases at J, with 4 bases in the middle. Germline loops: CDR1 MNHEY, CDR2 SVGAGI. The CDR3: CASSYQRELFF. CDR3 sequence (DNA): TGTGCCAGCAGTTACCAAAGGGAGCTGTTTTTT.

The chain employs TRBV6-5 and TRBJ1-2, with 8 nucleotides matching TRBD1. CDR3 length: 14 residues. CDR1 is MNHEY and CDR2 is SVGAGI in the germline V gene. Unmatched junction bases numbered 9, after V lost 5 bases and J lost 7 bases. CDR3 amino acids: CASSRLGQASGYTF. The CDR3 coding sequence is TGTGCCAGCAGTAGATTGGGACAGGCGTCTGGCTACACCTTC.

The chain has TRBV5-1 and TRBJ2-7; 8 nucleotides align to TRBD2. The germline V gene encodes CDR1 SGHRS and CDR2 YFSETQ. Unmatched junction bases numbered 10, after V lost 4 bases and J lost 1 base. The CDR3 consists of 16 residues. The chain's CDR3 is CASSAGGVTASYEQYF. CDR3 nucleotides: TGCGCCAGCAGCGCGGGAGGAGTGACAGCTTCCTACGAGCAGTACTTC.

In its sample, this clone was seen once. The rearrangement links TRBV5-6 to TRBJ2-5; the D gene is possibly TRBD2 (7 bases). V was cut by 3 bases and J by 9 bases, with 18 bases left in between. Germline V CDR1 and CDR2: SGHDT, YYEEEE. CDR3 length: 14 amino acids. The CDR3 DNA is TGTGCCAGCAGCTCCCTGGGGGGGCTCTGGCCCCAGTACTTC. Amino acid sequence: CASSSLGGLWPQYF. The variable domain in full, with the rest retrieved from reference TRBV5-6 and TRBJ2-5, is DAGVTQSPTHLIKTRGQQVTLRCSPKSGHDTVSWYQQALGQGPQFIFQYYEEEERQRGNFPDRFSGHQFPNYSSELNVNALLLGDSALYLCASSSLGGLWPQYFGPGTRLLVL.

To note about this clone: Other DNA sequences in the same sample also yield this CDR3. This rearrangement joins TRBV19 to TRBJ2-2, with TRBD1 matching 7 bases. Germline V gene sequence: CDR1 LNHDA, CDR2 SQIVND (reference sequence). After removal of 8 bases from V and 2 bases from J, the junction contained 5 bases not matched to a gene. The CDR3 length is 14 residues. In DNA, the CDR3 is TGTGCCAGTCGACAGGGTTCTAACACCGGGGAGCTGTTTTTT. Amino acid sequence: CASRQGSNTGELFF. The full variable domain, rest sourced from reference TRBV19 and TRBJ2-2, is DGGITQSPKYLFRKEGQNVTLSCEQNLNHDAMYWYRQDPGQGLRLIYYSQIVNDFQKGDIAEGYSVSREKKESFPLTVTSAQKNPTAFYLCASRQGSNTGELFFGEGSRLTVL.

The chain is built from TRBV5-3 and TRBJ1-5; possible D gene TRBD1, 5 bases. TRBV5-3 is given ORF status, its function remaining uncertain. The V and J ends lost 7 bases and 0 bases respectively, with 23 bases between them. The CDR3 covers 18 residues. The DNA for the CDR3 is TGTGCCAGATCCCTCGACAGCCACCCTTTGTATAGCAATCAGCCCCAGCATTTT. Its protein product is CARSLDSHPLYSNQPQHF.

The CDR3: CASSPDRQGLYSGNTIYF. CDR3 DNA sequence: TGCGCCAGCAGTCCCGACCGACAGGGCCTATACTCTGGAAACACCATATATTTT. This chain connects TRBV23-1 to TRBJ1-3, with TRBD1 identical over 7 bases. TRBV23-1 has ORF status, its function being uncertain. This CDR3 has 18 residues. The V gene end was trimmed by 4 bases and the J gene end by 0 bases; junction bases not matched to a gene: 12.

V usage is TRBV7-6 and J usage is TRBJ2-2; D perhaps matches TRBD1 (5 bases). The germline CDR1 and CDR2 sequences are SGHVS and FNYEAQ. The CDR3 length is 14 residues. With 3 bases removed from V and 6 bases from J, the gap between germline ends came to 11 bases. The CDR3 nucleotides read TGTGCCAGCAGCTTGGCCAGGGATGCCGGGGAGCTGTTTTTT. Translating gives CASSLARDAGELFF.

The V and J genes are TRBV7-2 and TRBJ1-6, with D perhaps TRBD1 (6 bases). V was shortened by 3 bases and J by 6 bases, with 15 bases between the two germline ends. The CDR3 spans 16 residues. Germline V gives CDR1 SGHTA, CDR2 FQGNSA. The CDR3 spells CASSLGLDRVNSPLHF. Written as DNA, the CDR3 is TGTGCCAGCAGCTTGGGGCTGGACAGAGTTAATTCACCCCTCCACTTT.

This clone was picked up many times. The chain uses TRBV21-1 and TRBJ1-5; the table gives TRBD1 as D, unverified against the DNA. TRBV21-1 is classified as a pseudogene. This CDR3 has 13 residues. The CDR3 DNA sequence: TGTGCCAGCAGCAAACACAGAATTCAGCCCCAGCATTTT. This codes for CASSKHRIQPQHF.

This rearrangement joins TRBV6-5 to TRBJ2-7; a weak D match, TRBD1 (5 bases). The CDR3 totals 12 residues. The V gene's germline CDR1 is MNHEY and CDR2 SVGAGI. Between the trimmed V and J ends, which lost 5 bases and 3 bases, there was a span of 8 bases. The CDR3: CASSLDSYEQYF. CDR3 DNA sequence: TGTGCCAGCAGTCTTGACAGCTACGAGCAGTACTTC.

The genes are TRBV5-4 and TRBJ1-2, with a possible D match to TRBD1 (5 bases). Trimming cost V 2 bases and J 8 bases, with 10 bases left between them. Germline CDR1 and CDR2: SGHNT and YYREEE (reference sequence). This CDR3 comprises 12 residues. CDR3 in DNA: TGTGCCAGCAGCTTCCAGGGAGGCGGCTACACCTTC. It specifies CASSFQGGGYTF.

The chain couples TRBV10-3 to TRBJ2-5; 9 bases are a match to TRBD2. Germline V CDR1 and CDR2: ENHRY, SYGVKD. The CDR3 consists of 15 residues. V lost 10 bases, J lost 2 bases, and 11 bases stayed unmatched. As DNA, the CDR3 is TGTGCCACCTCCCCGGGGCTAGCGGGACAAGAGACCCAGTACTTC. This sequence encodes CATSPGLAGQETQYF.

The CDR3, as DNA: TGTGCCAGCAGCTTACAGGGAGGGGAGACCCAGTACTTC. Protein: CASSLQGGETQYF. The chain combines TRBV11-2 with TRBJ2-5; 7 bases align to TRBD2. The CDR3 has 13 residues. Per the germline V gene, CDR1 is SGHAT and CDR2 is FQNNGV. The junction had 2 bases not matched to a gene; V was cut back by 2 bases and J by 5 bases. The variable domain in full, completed from reference TRBV11-2 and TRBJ2-5, reads EAGVAQSPRYKIIEKRQSVAFWCNPISGHATLYWYQQILGQGPKLLIQFQNNGVVDDSQLPKDRFSAERLKGVDSTLKIQPAKLEDSAVYLCASSLQGGETQYFGPGTRLLVL.

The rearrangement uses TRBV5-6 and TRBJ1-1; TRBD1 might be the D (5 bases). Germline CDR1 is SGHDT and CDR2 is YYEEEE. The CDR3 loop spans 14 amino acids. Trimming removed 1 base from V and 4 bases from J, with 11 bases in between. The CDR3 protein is CASSLRTGGTEAFF. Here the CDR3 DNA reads TGTGCCAGCAGCTTGAGGACGGGGGGCACTGAAGCTTTCTTT.

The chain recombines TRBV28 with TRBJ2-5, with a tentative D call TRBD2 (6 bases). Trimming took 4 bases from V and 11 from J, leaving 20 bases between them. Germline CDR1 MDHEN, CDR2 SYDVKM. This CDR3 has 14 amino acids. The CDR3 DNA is TGTGCCAGCAGTTCCCCGGGGGACGGGGTTGGACAGTACTTC. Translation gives CASSSPGDGVGQYF.

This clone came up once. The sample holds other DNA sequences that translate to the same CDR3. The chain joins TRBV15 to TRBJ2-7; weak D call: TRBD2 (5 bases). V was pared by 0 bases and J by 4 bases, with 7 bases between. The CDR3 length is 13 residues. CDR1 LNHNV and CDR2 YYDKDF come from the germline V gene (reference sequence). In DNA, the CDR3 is TGTGCCACCAGCAGAGAGACGGGGTACGAGCAGTACTTC. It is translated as CATSRETGYEQYF.

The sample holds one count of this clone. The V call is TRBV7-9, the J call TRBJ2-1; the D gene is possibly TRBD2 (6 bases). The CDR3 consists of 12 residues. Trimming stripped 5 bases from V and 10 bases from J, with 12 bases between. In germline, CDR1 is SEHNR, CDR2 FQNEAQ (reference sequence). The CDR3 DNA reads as TGTGCCAGCAGCCAACTAGCCCCCGAGCAGTTCTTC. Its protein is CASSQLAPEQFF.

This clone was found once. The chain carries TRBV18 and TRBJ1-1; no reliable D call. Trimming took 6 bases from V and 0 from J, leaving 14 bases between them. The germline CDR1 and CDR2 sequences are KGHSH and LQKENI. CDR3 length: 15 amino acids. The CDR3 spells CASSYAGGMNTEAFF. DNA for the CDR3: TGTGCCAGCTCGTACGCGGGAGGCATGAACACTGAAGCTTTCTTT.